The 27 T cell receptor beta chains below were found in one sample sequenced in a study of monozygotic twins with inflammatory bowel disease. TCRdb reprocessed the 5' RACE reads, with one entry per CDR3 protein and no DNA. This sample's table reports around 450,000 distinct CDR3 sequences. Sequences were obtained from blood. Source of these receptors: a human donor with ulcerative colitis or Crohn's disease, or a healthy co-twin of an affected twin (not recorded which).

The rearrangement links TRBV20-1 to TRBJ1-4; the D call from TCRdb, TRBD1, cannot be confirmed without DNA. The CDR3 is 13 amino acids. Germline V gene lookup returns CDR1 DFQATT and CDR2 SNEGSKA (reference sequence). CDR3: CSARQGTNEKLFF.

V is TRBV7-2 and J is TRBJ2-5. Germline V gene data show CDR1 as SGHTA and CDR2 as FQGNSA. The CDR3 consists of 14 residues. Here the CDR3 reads CASSLAEAVKTQYF.

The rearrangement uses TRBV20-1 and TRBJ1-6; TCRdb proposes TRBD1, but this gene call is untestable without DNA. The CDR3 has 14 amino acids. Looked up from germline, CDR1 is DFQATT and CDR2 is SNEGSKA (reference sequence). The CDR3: CSAAAGTPNSPLHF.

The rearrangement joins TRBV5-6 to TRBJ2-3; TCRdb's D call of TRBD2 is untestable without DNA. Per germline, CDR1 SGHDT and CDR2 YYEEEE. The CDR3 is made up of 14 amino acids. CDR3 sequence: CASSPSLELDTQYF.

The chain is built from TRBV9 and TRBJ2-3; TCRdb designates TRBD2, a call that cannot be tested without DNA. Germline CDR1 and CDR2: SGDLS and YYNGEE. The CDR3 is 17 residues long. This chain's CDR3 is CASSVGGGTSESDTQYF.

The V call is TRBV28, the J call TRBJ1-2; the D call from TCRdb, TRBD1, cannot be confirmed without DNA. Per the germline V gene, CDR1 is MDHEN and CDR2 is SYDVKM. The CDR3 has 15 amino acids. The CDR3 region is CASSLFGRGNYGYTF.

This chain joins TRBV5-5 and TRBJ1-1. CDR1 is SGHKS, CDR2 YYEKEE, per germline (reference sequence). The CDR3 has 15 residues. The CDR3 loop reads CASSLGATSGAEAFF.

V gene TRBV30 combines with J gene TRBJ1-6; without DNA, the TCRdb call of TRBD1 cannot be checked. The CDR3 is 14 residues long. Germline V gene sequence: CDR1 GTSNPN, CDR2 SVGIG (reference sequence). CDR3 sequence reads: CAWSTGRPNSPLHF.

The CDR3 here is CASSTGQGKETQYF. The chain uses TRBV19 and TRBJ2-5; TCRdb's D call of TRBD1 is untestable without DNA. Germline-derived CDR1 and CDR2 are LNHDA and SQIVND (reference sequence). CDR3 size: 14 residues.

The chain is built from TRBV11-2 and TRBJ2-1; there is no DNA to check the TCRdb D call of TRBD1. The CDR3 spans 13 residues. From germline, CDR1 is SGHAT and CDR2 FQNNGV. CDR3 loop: CASSPALENEQFF. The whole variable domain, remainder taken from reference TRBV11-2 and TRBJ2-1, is EAGVAQSPRYKIIEKRQSVAFWCNPISGHATLYWYQQILGQGPKLLIQFQNNGVVDDSQLPKDRFSAERLKGVDSTLKIQPAKLEDSAVYLCASSPALENEQFFGPGTRLTVL.

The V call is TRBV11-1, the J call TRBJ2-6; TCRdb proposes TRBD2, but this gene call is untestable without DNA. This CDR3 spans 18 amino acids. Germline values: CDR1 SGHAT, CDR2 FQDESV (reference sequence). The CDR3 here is CASSLEAGLGSGANVLTF.

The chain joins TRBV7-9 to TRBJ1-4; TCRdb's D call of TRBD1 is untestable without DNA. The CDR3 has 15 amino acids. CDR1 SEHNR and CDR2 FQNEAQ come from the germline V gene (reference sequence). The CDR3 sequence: CASSIGTRANEKLFF.

The CDR3 protein is CATDSVGYTGELFF. This chain joins TRBV2 and TRBJ2-2. In germline, CDR1 is SNHLY, CDR2 FYNNEI. The CDR3 sequence is 14 residues long. Full variable domain (remainder filled in from reference TRBV2 and TRBJ2-2): EPEVTQTPSHQVTQMGQEVILRCVPISNHLYFYWYRQILGQKVEFLVSFYNNEISEKSEIFDDQFSVERPDGSNFTLKIRSTKLEDSAMYFCATDSVGYTGELFFGEGSRLTVL.

CDR3 amino acids: CASRQGGGNEQFF. V usage is TRBV12-3 or TRBV12-4 and J usage is TRBJ2-1; TCRdb's D gene call, TRBD1, goes unchecked for lack of DNA. This CDR3 region has 13 residues.

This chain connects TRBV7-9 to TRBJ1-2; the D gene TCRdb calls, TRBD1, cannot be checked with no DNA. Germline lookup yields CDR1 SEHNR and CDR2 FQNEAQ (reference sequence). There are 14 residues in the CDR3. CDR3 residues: CAIFPEQGDYGYTF. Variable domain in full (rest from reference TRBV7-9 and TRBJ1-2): DTGVSQNPRHKITKRGQNVTFRCDPISEHNRLYWYRQTLGQGPEFLTYFQNEAQLEKSRLLSDRFSAERPKGSFSTLEIQRTEQGDSAMYLCAIFPEQGDYGYTFGSGTRLTVV.

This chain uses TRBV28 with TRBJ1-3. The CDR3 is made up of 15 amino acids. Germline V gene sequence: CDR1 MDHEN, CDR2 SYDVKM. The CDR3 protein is CASSLNRNSGNTIYF.

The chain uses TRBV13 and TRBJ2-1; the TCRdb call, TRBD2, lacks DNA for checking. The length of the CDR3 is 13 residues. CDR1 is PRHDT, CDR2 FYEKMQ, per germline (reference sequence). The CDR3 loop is CASSFRGLNEQFF.

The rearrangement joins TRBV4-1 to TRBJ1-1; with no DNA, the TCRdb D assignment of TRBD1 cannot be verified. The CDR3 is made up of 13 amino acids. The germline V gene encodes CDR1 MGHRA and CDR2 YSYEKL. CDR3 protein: CASSQPGWTEAFF.

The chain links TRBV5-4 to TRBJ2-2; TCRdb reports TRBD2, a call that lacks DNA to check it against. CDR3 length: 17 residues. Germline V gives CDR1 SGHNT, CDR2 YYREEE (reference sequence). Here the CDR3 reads CASSRGLAGGGTGELFF.

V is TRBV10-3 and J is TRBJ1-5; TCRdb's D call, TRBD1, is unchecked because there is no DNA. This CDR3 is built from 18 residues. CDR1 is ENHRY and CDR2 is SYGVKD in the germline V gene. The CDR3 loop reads CAISDRGRSVNSNQPQHF.

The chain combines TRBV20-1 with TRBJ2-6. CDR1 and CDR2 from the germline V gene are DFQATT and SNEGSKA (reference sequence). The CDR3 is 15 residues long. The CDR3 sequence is CSATRRISGANVLTF.

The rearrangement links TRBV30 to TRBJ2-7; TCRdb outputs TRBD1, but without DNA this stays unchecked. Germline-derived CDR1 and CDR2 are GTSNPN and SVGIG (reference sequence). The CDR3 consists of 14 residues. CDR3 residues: CAWSVGGAMNEQYF.

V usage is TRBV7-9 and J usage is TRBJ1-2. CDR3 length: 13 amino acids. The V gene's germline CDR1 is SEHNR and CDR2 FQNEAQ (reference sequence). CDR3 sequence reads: CASSQTAGQGYTF.

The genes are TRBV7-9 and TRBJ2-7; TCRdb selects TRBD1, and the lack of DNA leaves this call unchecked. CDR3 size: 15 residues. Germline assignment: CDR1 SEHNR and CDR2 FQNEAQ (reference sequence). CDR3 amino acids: CASSDTGTGPNEQYF.

CDR3 sequence reads: CASSLREVSYEQYF. This chain connects TRBV7-8 to TRBJ2-7; TCRdb picks TRBD2, but there is no DNA to check that call. This CDR3 spans 14 amino acids. CDR1 and CDR2 (germline): SGHVS, FQNEAQ.

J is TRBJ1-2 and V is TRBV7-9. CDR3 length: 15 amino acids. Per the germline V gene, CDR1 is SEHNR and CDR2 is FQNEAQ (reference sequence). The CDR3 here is CASSPSGGDNYGYTF.

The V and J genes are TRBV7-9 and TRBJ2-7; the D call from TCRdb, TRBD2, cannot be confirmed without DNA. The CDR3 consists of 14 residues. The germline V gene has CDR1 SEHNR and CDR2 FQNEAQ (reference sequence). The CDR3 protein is CASSLQAGGYEQYF.